This T cell receptor beta chain was profiled in a study of technical replicates of blood from a few donors (dated by TCRdb to the late 2010s). As for this clone: The specificity of this receptor is unknown. No per-base quality is available; no much larger clone lies one base away.

Receptors were amplified or captured by the immunoSEQ multiplex PCR assay. Drawn from immuneACCESS, this table holds only the in-frame rearrangements with V and J called that TCRdb kept. Clones are partly lost; checked studies trace under half to an unresolved V gene and leave the rest unexplained. The sample table shows approximately 70,000 clones, and about 97% are seen once. Of the sample, 0.25% to 0.35% falls within the top ten clones. Input material: T cells isolated from PBMCs. The receptor was isolated from a human donor in good health.

The CDR3: CASRLGLAGSYEQYF. In nucleotide form, the sequence is TGTGCCAGCAGACTAGGACTAGCGGGCTCCTACGAGCAGTACTTC. The rearrangement combines TRBV6-6 with TRBJ2-7, and TRBD2 aligns with 11 junction nucleotides. CDR1 MNHNY and CDR2 SVGAGI are derived from the germline V gene (reference sequence). Compared with germline, V lacks 6 bases and J lacks 0 bases; bases without a gene match: 4. The CDR3 runs 15 residues from the cysteine to the phenylalanine. The retained sequence is limited to the CDR3, 45 bases, with the frame set at the first base.